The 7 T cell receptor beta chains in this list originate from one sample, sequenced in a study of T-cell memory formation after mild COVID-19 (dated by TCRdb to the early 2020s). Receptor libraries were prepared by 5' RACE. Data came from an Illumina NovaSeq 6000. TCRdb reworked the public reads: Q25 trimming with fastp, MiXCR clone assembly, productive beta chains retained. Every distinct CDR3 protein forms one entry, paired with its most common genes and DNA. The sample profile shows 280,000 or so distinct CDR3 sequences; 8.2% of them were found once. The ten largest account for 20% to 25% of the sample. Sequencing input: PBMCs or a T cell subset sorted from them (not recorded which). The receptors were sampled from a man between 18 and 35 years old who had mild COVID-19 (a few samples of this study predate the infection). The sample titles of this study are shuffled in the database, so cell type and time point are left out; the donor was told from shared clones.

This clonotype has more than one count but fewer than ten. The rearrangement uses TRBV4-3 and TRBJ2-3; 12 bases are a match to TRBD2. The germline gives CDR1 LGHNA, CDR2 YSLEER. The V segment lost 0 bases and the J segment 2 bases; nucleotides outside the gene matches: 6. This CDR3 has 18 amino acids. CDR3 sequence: CASSQEYASGGVTDTQYF. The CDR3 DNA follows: TGCGCCAGCAGCCAAGAGTACGCTAGCGGGGGGGTCACAGATACGCAGTATTTT.

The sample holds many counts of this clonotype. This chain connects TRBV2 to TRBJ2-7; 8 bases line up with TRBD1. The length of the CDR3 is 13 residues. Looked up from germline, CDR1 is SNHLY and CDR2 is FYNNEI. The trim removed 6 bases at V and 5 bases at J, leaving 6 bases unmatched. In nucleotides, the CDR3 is TGTGCCAGCAGACCGCAACAGGGGGACGAGCAGTACTTC. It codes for CASRPQQGDEQYF.

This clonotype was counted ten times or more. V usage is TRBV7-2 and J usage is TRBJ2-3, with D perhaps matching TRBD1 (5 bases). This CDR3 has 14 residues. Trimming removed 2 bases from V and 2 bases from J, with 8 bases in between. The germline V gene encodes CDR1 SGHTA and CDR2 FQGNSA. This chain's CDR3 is CASSLLQATDTQYF. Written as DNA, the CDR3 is TGTGCCAGCAGCTTATTACAGGCCACAGATACGCAGTATTTT.

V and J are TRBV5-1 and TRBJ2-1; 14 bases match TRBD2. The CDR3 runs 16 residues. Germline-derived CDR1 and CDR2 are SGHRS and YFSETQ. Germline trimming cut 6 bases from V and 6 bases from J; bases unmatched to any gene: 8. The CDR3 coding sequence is TGCGCCAGCACCTGGGGACTAGCGGGGGACTGCAATGAGCAGTTCTTC. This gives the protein CASTWGLAGDCNEQFF. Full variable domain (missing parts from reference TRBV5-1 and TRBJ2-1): KAGVTQTPRYLIKTRGQQVTLSCSPISGHRSVSWYQQTPGQGLQFLFEYFSETQRNKGNFPGRFSGRQFSNSRSEMNVSTLELGDSALYLCASTWGLAGDCNEQFFGPGTRLTVL.

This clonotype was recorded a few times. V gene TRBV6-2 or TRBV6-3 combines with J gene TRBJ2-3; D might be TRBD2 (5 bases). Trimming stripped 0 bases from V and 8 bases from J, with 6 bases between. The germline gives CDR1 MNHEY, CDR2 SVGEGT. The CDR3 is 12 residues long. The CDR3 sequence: CASSYSAGTQYF. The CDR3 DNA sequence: TGTGCCAGCAGTTACTCCGCGGGTACGCAGTATTTT.

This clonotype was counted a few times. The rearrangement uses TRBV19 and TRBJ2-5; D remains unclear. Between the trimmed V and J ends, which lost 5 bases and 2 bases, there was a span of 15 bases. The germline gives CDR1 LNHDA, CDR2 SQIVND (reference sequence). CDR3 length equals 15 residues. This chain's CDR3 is CASSALSLRQETQYF. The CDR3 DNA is TGTGCCAGTAGTGCCTTGTCCCTCCGACAAGAGACCCAGTACTTC.

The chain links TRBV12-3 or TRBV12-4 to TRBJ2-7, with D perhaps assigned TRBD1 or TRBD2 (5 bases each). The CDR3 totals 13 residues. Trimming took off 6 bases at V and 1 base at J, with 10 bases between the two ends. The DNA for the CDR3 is TGTGCCAGCAGCCGGGACCGATCCTACGAGCAGTACTTC. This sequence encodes CASSRDRSYEQYF.